The clone carrying this T cell receptor (beta chain) was seen a few times. Its antigen is unknown. There are 15 residues in the CDR3. Trimming stripped 4 bases from V and 1 base from J, with 11 bases between. Germline assignment: CDR1 KGHSH and CDR2 LQKENI. This specimen comes from a study of T-cell reconstitution after alpha-beta-depleted transplantation in children. Study-level results: Newly made T cells mostly supplied T-cell counts and diversity one year after transplant. After transplant, high TCRbeta diversity at day 60 in some patients arose from surviving recipient T cells and thymic progenitors. Reportedly, roughly two months post-transplant, alpha-beta T cells arose from several hundred expanded graft clones.

Unique molecular identifiers were used to barcode this TCRbeta library. From the PCR reads, TCRdb called clonotypes with MiXCR, one entry per CDR3 protein. Of 200,000 to 300,000 distinct CDR3 sequences in the sample, 20% to 30% were seen once. The receptor's source is a female patient aged 2-10 years who had a stem cell transplant for congenital amegakaryocytic thrombocytopenia, so the T cells may come from the graft donor. The sequences come from PBMCs, mostly from graft donor cells, collected 360 days after TCRalphabeta/CD19-depleted stem cell transplant. This chain links TRBV18 with TRBJ1-5, with D perhaps TRBD1 (5 bases). CDR3 loop: CASSLTRESNQPQHF. CDR3 DNA: TGTGCCAGCTCACTGACCAGGGAAAGCAATCAGCCCCAGCATTTT.